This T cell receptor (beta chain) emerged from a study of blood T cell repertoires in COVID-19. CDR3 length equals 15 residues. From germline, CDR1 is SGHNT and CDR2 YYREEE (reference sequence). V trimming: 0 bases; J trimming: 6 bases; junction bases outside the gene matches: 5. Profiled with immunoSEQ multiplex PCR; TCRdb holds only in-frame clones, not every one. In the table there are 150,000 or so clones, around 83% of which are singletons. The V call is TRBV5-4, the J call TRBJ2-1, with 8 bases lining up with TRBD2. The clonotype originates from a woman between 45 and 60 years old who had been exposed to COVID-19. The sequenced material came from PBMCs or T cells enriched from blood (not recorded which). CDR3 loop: CASSLVAGGINEQFF. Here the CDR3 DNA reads TGTGCCAGCAGCTTGGTGGCGGGGGGAATCAATGAGCAGTTCTTC.